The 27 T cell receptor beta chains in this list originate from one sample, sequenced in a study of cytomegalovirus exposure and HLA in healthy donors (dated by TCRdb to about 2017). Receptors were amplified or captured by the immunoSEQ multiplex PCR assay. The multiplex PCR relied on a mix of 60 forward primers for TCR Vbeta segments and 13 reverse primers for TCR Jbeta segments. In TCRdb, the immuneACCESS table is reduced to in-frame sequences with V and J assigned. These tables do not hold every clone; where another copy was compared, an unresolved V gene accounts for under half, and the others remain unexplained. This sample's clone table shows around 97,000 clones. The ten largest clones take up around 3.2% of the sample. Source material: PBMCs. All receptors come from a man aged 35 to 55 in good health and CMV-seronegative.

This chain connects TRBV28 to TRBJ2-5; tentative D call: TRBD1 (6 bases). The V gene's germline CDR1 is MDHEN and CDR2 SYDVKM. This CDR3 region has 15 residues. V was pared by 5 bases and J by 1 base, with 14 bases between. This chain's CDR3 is CASSNVQGLQETQYF. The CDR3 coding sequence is TGTGCCAGCAGTAACGTGCAGGGGCTCCAAGAGACCCAGTACTTC.

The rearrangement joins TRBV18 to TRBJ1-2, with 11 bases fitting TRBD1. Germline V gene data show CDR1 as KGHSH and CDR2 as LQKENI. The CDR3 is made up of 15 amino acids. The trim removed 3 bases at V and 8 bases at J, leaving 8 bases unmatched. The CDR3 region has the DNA TGTGCCAGCTCACCCCAAGGACAGGGGGCGGAGGGCTACACCTTC. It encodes CASSPQGQGAEGYTF. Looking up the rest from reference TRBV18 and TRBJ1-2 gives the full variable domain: NAGVMQNPRHLVRRRGQEARLRCSPMKGHSHVYWYRQLPEEGLKFMVYLQKENIIDESGMPKERFSAEFPKEGPSILRIQQVVRGDSAAYFCASSPQGQGAEGYTFGSGTRLTVV.

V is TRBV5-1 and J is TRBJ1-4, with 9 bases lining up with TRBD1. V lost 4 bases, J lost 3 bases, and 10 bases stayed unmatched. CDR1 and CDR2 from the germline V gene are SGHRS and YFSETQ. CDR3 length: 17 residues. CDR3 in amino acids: CASSLTGGAGANEKLFF. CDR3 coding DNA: TGCGCCAGCAGCCTTACAGGGGGCGCGGGGGCTAATGAAAAACTGTTTTTT.

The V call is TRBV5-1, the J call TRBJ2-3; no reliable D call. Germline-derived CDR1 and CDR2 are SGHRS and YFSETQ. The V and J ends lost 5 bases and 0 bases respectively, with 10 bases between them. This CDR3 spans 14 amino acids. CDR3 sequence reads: CASRLAQSTDTQYF. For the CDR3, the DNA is TGCGCCAGCAGGCTGGCCCAAAGCACAGATACGCAGTATTTT.

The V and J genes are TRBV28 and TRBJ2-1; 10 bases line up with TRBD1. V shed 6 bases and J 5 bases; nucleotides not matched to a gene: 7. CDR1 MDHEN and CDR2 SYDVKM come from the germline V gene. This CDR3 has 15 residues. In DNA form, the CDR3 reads TGTGCCAGCAGCCGGACAGGGGGGGCGAACAATGAGCAGTTCTTC. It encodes CASSRTGGANNEQFF.

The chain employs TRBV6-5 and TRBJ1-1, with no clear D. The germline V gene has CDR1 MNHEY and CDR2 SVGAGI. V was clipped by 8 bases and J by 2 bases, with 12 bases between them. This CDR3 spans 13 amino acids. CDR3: CASQAPKNTEAFF. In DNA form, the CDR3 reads TGTGCCAGCCAGGCCCCCAAAAACACTGAAGCTTTCTTT.

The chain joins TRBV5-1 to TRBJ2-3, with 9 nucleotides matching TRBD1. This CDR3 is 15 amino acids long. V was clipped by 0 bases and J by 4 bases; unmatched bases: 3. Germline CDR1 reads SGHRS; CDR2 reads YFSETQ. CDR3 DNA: TGCGCCAGCAGCTTGGAGGGACAGGGCGCAGATACGCAGTATTTT. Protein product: CASSLEGQGADTQYF.

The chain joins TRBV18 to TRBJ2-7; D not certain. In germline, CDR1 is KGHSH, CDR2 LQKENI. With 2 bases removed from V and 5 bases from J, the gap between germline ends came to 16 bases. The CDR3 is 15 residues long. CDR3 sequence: CASSPMADKIHEQYF. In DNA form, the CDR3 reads TGTGCCAGCTCACCAATGGCAGACAAGATCCACGAGCAGTACTTC. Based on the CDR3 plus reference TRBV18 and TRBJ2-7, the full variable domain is NAGVMQNPRHLVRRRGQEARLRCSPMKGHSHVYWYRQLPEEGLKFMVYLQKENIIDESGMPKERFSAEFPKEGPSILRIQQVVRGDSAAYFCASSPMADKIHEQYFGPGTRLTVT.

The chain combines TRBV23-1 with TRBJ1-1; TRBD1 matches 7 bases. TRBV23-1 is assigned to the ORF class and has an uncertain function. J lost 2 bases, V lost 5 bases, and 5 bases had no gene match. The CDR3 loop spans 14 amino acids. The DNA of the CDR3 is TGCGCCAGCAGTGGGGACAGCCGAAACACTGAAGCTTTCTTT. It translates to CASSGDSRNTEAFF.

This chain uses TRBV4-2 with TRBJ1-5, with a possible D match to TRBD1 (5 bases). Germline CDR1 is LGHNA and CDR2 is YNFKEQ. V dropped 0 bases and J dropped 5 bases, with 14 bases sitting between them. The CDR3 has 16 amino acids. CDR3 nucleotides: TGTGCCAGCAGCCAAGATTGGGCCTGGGGCGATCAGCCCCAGCATTTT. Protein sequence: CASSQDWAWGDQPQHF.

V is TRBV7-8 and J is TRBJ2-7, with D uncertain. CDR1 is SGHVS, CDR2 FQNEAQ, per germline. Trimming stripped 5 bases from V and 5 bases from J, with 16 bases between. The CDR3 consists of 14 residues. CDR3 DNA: TGTGCCAGCAGCGCCTTGCCAGCGTCTGACGAGCAGTACTTC. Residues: CASSALPASDEQYF.

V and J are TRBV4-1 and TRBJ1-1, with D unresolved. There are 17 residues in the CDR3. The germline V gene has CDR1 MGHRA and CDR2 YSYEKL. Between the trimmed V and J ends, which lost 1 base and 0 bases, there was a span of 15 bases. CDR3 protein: CASSQVWPGPMNTEAFF. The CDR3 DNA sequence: TGCGCCAGCAGCCAAGTGTGGCCAGGTCCGATGAACACTGAAGCTTTCTTT.

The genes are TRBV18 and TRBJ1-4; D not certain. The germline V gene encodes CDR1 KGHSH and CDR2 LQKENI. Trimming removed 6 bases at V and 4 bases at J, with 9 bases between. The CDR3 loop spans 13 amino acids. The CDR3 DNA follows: TGTGCCAGCTCGGGAGGAAATAATGAAAAACTGTTTTTT. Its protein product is CASSGGNNEKLFF.

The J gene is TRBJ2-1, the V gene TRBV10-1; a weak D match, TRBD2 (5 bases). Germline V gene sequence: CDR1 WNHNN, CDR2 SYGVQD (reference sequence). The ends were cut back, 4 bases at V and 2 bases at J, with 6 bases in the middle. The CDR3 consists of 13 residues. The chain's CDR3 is CASSAGAYNEQFF. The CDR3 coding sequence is TGCGCCAGCAGTGCCGGGGCCTACAATGAGCAGTTCTTC.

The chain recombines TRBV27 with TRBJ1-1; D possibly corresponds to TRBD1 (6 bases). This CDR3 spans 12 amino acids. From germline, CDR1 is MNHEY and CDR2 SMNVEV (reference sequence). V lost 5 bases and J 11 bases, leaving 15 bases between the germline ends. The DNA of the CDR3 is TGTGCCAGCAGTCGCGGACAGACCCAGGCTTTCTTT. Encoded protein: CASSRGQTQAFF.

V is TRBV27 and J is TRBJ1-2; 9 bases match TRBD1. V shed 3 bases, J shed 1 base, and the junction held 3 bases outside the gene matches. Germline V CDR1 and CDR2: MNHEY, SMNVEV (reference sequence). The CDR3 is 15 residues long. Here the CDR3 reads CASSLGTGLNYGYTF. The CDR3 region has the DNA TGTGCCAGCAGTTTGGGGACAGGGCTTAACTATGGCTACACCTTC.

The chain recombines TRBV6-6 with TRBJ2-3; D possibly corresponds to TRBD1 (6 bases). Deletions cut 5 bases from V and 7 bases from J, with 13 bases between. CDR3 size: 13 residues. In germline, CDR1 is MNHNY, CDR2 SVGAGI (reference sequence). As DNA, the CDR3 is TGTGCCAGCAGTCCCAAACAGGGACATACGCAGTATTTT. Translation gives CASSPKQGHTQYF.

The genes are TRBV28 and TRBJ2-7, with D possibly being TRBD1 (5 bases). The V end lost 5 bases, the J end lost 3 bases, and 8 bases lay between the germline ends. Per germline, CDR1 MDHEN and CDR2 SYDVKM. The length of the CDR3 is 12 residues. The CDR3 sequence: CASSTDSYEQYF. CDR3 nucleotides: TGTGCCAGCAGTACTGACAGCTACGAGCAGTACTTC.

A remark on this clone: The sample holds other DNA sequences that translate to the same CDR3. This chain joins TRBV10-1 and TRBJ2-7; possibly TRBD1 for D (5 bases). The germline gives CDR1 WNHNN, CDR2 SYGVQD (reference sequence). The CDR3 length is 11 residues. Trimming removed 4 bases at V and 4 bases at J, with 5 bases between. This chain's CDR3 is CASSAGYEQYF. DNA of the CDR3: TGCGCCAGCAGTGCAGGGTACGAGCAGTACTTC.

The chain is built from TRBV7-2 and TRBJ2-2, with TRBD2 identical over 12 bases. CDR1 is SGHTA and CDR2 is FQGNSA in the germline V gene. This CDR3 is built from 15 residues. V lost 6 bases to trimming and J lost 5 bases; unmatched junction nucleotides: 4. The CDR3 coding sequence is TGTGCCAGCAGTATCGGACTAGCGGGGACCGGGGAGCTGTTTTTT. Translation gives CASSIGLAGTGELFF.

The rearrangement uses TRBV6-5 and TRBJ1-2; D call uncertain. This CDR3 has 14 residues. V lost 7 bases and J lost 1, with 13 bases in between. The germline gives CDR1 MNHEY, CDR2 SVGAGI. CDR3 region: CASTPRADNYGYTF. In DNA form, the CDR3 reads TGTGCCAGCACCCCGAGGGCAGATAACTATGGCTACACCTTC.

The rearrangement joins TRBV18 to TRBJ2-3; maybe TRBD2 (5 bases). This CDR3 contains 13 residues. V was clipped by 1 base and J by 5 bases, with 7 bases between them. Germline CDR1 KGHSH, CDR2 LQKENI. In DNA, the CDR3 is TGTGCCAGCTCACCACAGAGGGAAGATACGCAGTATTTT. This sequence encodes CASSPQREDTQYF.

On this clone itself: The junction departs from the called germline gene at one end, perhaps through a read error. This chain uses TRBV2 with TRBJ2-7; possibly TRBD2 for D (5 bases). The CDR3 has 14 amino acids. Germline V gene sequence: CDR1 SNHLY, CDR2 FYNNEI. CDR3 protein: CANSPEGLSYEQYF. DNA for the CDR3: TGTGCCAACAGTCCCGAAGGACTCTCCTACGAGCAGTACTTC.

The CDR3 DNA reads TGTGCCAGCAGCCCGCCGGTCGGGGGACCATTGACCTACGAGCAGTACTTC. It translates to CASSPPVGGPLTYEQYF. This chain joins TRBV5-6 and TRBJ2-7, with D tentatively TRBD2 (6 bases). The CDR3 extends over 17 amino acids. CDR1 and CDR2 from the germline V gene are SGHDT and YYEEEE. V was trimmed by 4 bases and J by 2 bases, leaving 22 bases between them.

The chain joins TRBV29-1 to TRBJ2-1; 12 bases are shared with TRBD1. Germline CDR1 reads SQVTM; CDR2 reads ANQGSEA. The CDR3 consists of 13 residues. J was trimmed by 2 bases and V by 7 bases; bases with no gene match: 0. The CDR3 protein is CSGDRGPYNEQFF. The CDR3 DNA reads TGCAGCGGGGACAGGGGGCCCTACAATGAGCAGTTCTTC.

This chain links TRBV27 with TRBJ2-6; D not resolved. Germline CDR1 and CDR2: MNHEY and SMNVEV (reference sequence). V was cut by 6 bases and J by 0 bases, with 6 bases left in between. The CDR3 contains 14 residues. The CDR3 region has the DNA TGTGCCAGCAGGCTAACCTCTGGGGCCAACGTCCTGACTTTC. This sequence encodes CASRLTSGANVLTF. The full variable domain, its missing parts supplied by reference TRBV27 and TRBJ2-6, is EAQVTQNPRYLITVTGKKLTVTCSQNMNHEYMSWYRQDPGLGLRQIYYSMNVEVTDKGDVPEGYKVSRKEKRNFPLILESPSPNQTSLYFCASRLTSGANVLTFGAGSRLTVL.

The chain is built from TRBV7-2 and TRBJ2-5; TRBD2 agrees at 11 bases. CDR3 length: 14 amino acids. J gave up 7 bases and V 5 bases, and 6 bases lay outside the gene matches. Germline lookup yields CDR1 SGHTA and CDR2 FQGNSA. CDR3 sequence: CASSQITSGGTQYF. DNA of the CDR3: TGTGCCAGCAGCCAGATAACTAGCGGGGGGACCCAGTACTTC.